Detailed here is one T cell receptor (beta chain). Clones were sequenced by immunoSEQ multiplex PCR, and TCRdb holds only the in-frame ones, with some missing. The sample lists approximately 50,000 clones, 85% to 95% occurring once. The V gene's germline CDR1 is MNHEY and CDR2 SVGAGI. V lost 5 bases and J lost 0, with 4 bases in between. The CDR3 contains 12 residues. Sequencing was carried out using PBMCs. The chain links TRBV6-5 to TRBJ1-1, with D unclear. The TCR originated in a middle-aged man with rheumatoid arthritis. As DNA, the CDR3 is TGTGCCAGCAGTAGACTGAACACTGAAGCTTTCTTT. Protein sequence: CASSRLNTEAFF.